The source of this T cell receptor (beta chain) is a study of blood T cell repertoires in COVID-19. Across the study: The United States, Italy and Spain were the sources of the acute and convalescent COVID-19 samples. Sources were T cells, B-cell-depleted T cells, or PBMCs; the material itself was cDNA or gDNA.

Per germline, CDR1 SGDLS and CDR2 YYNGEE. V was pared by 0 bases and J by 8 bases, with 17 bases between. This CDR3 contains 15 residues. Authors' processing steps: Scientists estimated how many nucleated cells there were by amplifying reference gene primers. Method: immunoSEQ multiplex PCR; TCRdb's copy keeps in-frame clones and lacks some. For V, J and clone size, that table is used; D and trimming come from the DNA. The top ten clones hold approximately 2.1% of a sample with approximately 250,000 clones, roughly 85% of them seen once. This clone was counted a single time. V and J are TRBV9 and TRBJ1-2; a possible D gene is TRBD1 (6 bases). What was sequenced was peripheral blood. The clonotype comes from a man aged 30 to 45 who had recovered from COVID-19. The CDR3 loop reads CASSVATVGGPGYTF. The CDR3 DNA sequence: TGTGCCAGCAGCGTAGCTACTGTGGGGGGGCCCGGCTACACCTTC.